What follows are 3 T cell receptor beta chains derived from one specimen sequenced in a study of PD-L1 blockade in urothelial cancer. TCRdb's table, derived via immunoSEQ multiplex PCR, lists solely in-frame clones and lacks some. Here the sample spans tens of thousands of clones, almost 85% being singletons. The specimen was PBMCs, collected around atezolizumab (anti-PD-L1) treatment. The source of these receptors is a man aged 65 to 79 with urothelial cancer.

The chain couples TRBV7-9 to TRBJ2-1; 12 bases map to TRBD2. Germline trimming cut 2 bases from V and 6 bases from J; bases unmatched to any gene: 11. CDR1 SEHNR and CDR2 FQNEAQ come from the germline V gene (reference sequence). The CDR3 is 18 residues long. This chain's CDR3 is CASSLPFRLAGDLNEQFF. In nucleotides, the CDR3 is TGTGCCAGCAGCTTACCCTTTAGACTAGCGGGAGACCTCAATGAGCAGTTCTTC.

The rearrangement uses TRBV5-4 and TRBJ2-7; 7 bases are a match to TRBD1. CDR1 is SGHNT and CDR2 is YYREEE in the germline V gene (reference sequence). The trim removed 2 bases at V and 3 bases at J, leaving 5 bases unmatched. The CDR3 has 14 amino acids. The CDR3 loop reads CASSFGTEVYEQYF. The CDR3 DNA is TGTGCCAGCAGCTTCGGGACAGAGGTCTACGAGCAGTACTTC.

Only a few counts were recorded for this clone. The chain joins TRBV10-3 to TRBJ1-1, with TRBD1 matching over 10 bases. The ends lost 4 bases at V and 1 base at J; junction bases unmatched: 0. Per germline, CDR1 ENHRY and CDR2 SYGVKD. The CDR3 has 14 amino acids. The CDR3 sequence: CAISGQGANTEAFF. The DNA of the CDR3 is TGTGCCATCAGTGGACAGGGGGCGAACACTGAAGCTTTCTTT.